This TCR beta chain was found in a study of T cells in Graves' hyperthyroidism and ophthalmopathy. RNA transcripts were the template for amplifying TCR beta CDR3 regions. When the TCR CDR3 underwent first-round RT-PCR, the HTBI primer set was used. TCRdb re-analysed the multiplex PCR reads in MiXCR, keeping a single row per CDR3 protein. The data contain hundreds of thousands of distinct CDR3 sequences, 30% to 40% of them singletons. This clonotype was observed a few times. This TCR came from a woman aged 35 to 49 with Graves' hyperthyroidism. Material: blood.

CDR3 region: CASSPGQGALTGELFF. Written as DNA, the CDR3 is TGTGCCAGCAGCCCTGGACAGGGGGCGCTCACCGGGGAGCTGTTTTTT. V gene TRBV7-3 combines with J gene TRBJ2-2; 11 nucleotides agree with TRBD1. From germline, CDR1 is SGHTA and CDR2 FQGTGA. This CDR3 spans 16 amino acids. V trimming: 5 bases; J trimming: 4 bases; junction bases outside the gene matches: 6.